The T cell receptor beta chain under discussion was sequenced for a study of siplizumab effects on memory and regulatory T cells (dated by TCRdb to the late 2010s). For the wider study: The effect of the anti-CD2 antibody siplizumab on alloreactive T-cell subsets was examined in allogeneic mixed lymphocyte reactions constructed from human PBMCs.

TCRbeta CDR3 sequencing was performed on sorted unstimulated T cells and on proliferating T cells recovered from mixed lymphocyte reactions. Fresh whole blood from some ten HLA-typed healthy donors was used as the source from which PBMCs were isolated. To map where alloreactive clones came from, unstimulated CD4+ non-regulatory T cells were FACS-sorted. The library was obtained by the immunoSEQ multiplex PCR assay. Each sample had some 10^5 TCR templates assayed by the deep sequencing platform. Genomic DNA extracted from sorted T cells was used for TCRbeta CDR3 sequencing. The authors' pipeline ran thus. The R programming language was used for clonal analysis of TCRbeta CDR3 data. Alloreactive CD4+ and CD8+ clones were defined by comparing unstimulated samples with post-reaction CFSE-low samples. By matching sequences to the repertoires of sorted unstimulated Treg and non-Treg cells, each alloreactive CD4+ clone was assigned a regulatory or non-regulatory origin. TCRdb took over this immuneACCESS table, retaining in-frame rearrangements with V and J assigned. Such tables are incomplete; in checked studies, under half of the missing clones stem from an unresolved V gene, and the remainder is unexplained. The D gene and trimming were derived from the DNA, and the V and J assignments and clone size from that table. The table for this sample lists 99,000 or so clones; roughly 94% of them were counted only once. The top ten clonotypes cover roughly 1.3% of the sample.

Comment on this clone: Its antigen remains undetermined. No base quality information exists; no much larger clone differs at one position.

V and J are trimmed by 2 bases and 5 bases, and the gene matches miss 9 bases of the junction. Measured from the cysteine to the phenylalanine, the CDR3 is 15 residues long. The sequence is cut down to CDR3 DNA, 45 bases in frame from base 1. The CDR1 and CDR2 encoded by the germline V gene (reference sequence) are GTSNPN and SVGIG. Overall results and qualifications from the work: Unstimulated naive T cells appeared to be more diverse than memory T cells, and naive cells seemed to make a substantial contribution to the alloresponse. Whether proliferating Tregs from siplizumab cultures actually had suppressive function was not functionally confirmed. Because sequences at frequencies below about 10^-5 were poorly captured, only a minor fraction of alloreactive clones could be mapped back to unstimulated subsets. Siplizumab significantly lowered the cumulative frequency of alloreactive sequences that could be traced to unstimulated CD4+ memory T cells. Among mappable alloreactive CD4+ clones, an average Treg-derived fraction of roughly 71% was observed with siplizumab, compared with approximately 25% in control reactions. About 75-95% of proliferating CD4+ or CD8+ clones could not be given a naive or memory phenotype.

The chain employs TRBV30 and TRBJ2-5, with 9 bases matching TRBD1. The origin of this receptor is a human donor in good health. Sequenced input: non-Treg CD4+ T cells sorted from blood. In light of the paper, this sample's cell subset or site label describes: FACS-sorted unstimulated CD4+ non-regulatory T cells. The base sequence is TGTGCCTGGAGTACCGGACAGGGGATTGGGGAGACCCAGTACTTC. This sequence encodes CAWSTGQGIGETQYF.